Listed below are T cell receptor beta chains from one sample, sequenced in a study of memory CD4+ T cells and cytomegalovirus serostatus. Profiled with immunoSEQ multiplex PCR; TCRdb holds only in-frame clones, not every one. Of 48,000 or so clones listed, roughly 78% are singletons. Sequenced input: memory CD4+ T cells from blood. These receptors all stem from an adult in good health and CMV-seronegative. CDR3s include the opening cysteine and the closing phenylalanine or tryptophan.

V gene,J gene,CDR3 protein
TRBV15,TRBJ1-2,CATSRAGRVGDYGYTF
TRBV7-2,TRBJ2-4,CASSTAGGANKNIQYF
TRBV27,TRBJ1-5,CASRRSSNQPQHF
TRBV5-1,TRBJ2-5,CASSLGGGETQYF
TRBV5-4,TRBJ1-1,CASSEYRVMNTEAFF
TRBV30,TRBJ2-7,CAWTSGRRAPSYEQYF
TRBV15,TRBJ2-6,CATSFDARSGANVLTF
TRBV19,TRBJ1-2,CATRWGSFNYGYTF
TRBV30,TRBJ2-7,CAWVGTSSYEQYF
TRBV6-1,TRBJ1-5,CASLDRYSNQPQHF